This TCR beta chain was identified in a study of cytomegalovirus exposure and HLA in healthy donors. General observations from the study: Sequencing likely generated an artifact that appeared as a cluster of highly shared sequence variants. Reports indicated that the classifier achieved high specificity and sensitivity in diagnosing cytomegalovirus status. Presence/absence comparisons presumed near-even sequencing depth among donors.

Concerning this clone itself: Its antigen is currently unknown.

There are 15 residues in the CDR3. The V and J ends lost 6 bases and 3 bases respectively, with 15 bases between them. Germline assignment: CDR1 MNHEY and CDR2 SVGAGI. Vbeta (60) and Jbeta (13) primers were used in the PCR. Method: immunoSEQ multiplex PCR; TCRdb's copy keeps in-frame clones and lacks some. Among about 160,000 clones, approximately 88% were seen once, and the ten largest hold 0.85%. The V and J genes are TRBV6-5 and TRBJ1-5; D may be TRBD1 (5 bases). Specimen: PBMCs. The TCR comes from a woman aged 30 to 39 in good health and CMV-seronegative. The CDR3: CASRLQVGLNQPQHF. CDR3 sequence (DNA): TGTGCCAGCAGGCTACAGGTTGGGCTCAATCAGCCCCAGCATTTT.